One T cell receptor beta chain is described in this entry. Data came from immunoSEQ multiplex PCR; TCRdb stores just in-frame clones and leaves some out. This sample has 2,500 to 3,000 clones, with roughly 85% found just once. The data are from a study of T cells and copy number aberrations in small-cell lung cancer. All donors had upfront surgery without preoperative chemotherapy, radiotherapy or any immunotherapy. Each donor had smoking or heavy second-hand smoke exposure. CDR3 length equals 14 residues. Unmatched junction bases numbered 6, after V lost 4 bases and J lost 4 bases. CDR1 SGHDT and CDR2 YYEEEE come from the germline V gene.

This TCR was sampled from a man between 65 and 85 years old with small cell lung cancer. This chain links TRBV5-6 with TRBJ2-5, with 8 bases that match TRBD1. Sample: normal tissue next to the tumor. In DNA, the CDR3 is TGTGCCAGCAGCAGGTTACAGGGGGGAGAGACCCAGTACTTC. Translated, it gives CASSRLQGGETQYF.